This T cell receptor beta chain was found in a study of blood T cells in healthy people across ages. General study results and limits: Per million T cells, TCR beta diversity dropped about linearly as age rose. CMV status of donors was unknown, possibly confounding expanded clonotype changes.

Next came a second PCR, run for about 7 to 12 cycles, which used a sample-barcoded 5' primer along with a J-beta primer mix. Each cDNA molecule was tagged by a template-switch adaptor that had 12 random nucleotides. TCRdb recomputed calls from the 5' RACE reads with MiXCR, one row per CDR3 protein. The sample lists over 300,000 distinct CDR3 sequences, approximately 52% occurring once. This clonotype was detected only a few times. The antigen is not known. The sample consisted of blood. The sequence was obtained from a man aged 60 to 69 in good health.

DNA for the CDR3: TGTGCCAGCAGCTTGTTGGGAGCGGGGGGCCGCAGCCAAGAGACCCAGTACTTC. This sequence encodes CASSLLGAGGRSQETQYF. The V and J genes are TRBV5-6 and TRBJ2-5; 9 bases are shared with TRBD2. This CDR3 comprises 18 residues. In germline, CDR1 is SGHDT, CDR2 YYEEEE. V trimming: 1 base; J trimming: 1 base; junction bases outside the gene matches: 11.